Below, 9 T cell receptor beta chains from the same sample are listed, as sequenced in a study of shared clonotypes between healthy human individuals. Measured with immunoSEQ multiplex PCR; TCRdb has only the in-frame clones, and not every one. The sample carries about 2.4 million clones, 93% recorded once. Sequenced input: naive CD4+ T cells from PBMCs. Subset described: CD45RA+ positively selected. The receptors come from a man aged 18 to 30 in good health. Some clones in this sample may be carry-over from other donors' samples.

CDR3 sequence (DNA): TGCGCCAGCAGCTTGGCCCCACCTTCCGGGGAGCTGTTTTTT. Translated, it gives CASSLAPPSGELFF. The V and J genes are TRBV5-1 and TRBJ2-2; D unclear. V lost 0 bases and J lost 6, with 9 bases in between. The CDR3 length is 14 residues. Germline lookup yields CDR1 SGHRS and CDR2 YFSETQ.

The chain has TRBV19 and TRBJ1-2; the match to TRBD1 covers 8 bases. The CDR3 runs to 13 residues. CDR1 is LNHDA, CDR2 SQIVND, per germline (reference sequence). Trimming cost V 6 bases and J 7 bases; bases outside gene matches: 7. The CDR3 region is CASSPKGQVGYTF. The CDR3 region has the DNA TGTGCCAGTAGCCCGAAGGGACAGGTTGGCTACACCTTC.

The chain links TRBV19 to TRBJ2-7; D is tentatively TRBD1 or TRBD2 (5 bases each). Germline V gene lookup returns CDR1 LNHDA and CDR2 SQIVND (reference sequence). The CDR3 spans 15 residues. V was shortened by 4 bases and J by 7 bases, with 20 bases between the two germline ends. The DNA for the CDR3 is TGTGCCAGTAGTACCCCGGGGCAGGGCAGGAAGGAGCAGTACTTC. Residues: CASSTPGQGRKEQYF.

A remark on this clone: Other DNA variants within this sample encode the same CDR3. The chain is built from TRBV28 and TRBJ1-2, with D maybe TRBD1 (5 bases). This CDR3 has 14 amino acids. CDR1 and CDR2 from the germline V gene are MDHEN and SYDVKM. V dropped 6 bases and J dropped 3 bases, with 14 bases sitting between them. The CDR3 sequence: CASRPQGDDYGYTF. CDR3 sequence (DNA): TGTGCCAGCAGACCTCAGGGAGACGACTATGGCTACACCTTC.

This CDR3 is CASSQLAPGDEQYF. In DNA form, the CDR3 reads TGTGCCAGCAGTCAGCTAGCGCCGGGGGACGAGCAGTACTTC. V and J are TRBV28 and TRBJ2-7; possibly TRBD2 for D (6 bases). The V and J ends lost 5 bases and 5 bases respectively, with 16 bases between them. The germline CDR1 and CDR2 sequences are MDHEN and SYDVKM. This CDR3 has 14 amino acids.

The chain couples TRBV2 to TRBJ1-3; maybe TRBD1 (5 bases). V dropped 5 bases and J dropped 0 bases, with 11 bases sitting between them. CDR1 is SNHLY, CDR2 FYNNEI, per germline. This CDR3 has 15 amino acids. CDR3 in DNA: TGTGCCAGCAGTTGGACAAGAGGCTCTGGAAACACCATATATTTT. Protein: CASSWTRGSGNTIYF.

This clone was detected only a few times. The chain combines TRBV6-6 with TRBJ1-1; D is undetermined. Between the trimmed V and J ends, which lost 6 bases and 6 bases, there was a span of 11 bases. The germline CDR1 and CDR2 sequences are MNHNY and SVGAGI (reference sequence). The CDR3 is made up of 12 amino acids. The CDR3 sequence is CASRAGRAEAFF. As DNA, the CDR3 is TGTGCCAGCAGAGCCGGTAGGGCTGAAGCTTTCTTT.

This chain links TRBV7-9 with TRBJ1-5; 7 bases map to TRBD1. The CDR3 has 14 residues. Germline V lookup: CDR1 SEHNR, CDR2 FQNEAQ (reference sequence). V lost 8 bases, J lost 4 bases, and 8 bases stayed unmatched. The DNA of the CDR3 is TGTGCCAGCGGGCCGGGACAGCCTAATCAGCCCCAGCATTTT. Translated, it gives CASGPGQPNQPQHF.

The chain recombines TRBV7-9 with TRBJ2-5; D is uncertain. The germline CDR1 and CDR2 sequences are SEHNR and FQNEAQ (reference sequence). Trimming removed 1 base from V and 0 bases from J, with 9 bases in between. The CDR3 sequence is 15 residues long. Here the CDR3 reads CASSLDPADQETQYF. CDR3 in DNA: TGTGCCAGCAGCTTAGACCCAGCCGACCAAGAGACCCAGTACTTC.